The clone carrying this T cell receptor (beta chain) has a handful of counts. As yet, its antigen is unknown. V was pared by 2 bases and J by 4 bases, with 10 bases between. This CDR3 region has 15 residues. In germline, CDR1 is SGHNT, CDR2 YYREEE (reference sequence). This entry comes from a study of cytomegalovirus exposure and HLA in healthy donors. Overall study: Out of 300 to 500 genotyped donors, less than 90% belonged to the Caucasian-associated ancestry cluster.

Broader study findings: Another analysis was done later, and it associated around 15,000 TCR beta sequences with HLA alleles at 0.05 false discovery rate. Upon later analysis, TCR association rates were observed to vary by HLA locus, being highest for DRB1 and lowest for HLA-C. A later analysis linked a missense variant in DCLRE1C to the trimming of TCR beta V and J genes.

PCR involved 60 Vbeta and 13 Jbeta primers. This table comes from immunoSEQ multiplex PCR, and its TCRdb copy is limited to in-frame clones, with some not included. The sample has around 150,000 clones, approximately 9% seen once. The chain combines TRBV5-4 with TRBJ2-6; D is unclear. The source is a male donor in good health and CMV-seronegative. The sequencing sample was made of PBMCs. CDR3 sequence (DNA): TGTGCCAGCAGCTTCGGGTCGGCGGGGGCCAACGTCCTGACTTTC. Translated: CASSFGSAGANVLTF.